The 29 T cell receptor beta chains below come from one sample, sequenced in a study of blood T cell repertoires in COVID-19. The repertoire was sequenced with immunoSEQ multiplex PCR; TCRdb's copy has only in-frame clones and lacks some. The table lists some 150,000 clones, around 91% of them singletons. The specimen was PBMCs or T cells enriched from blood (not recorded which). These receptors were taken from a woman under 30 who had recovered from COVID-19.

The chain joins TRBV4-2 to TRBJ1-2; 8 bases fit TRBD1. J was trimmed by 5 bases and V by 1 base; bases with no gene match: 6. The CDR3 sequence is 15 residues long. Germline-derived CDR1 and CDR2 are LGHNA and YNFKEQ. CDR3 coding DNA: TGTGCCAGCAGCCAAGCCGACAGGGGAGCGTATGGCTACACCTTC. This sequence encodes CASSQADRGAYGYTF.

J is TRBJ1-1 and V is TRBV4-1, with D maybe TRBD1 (6 bases). Trimming shortened V by 2 bases and J by 8 bases, and 12 bases separated the two germline ends. CDR1 is MGHRA and CDR2 is YSYEKL in the germline V gene. This CDR3 region has 13 residues. The CDR3 is CASSQLGAAEAFF. CDR3 DNA sequence: TGCGCCAGCAGCCAATTGGGGGCGGCAGAAGCTTTCTTT.

The rearrangement uses TRBV4-1 and TRBJ1-1; D possibly corresponds to TRBD1 (6 bases). V was trimmed by 4 bases and J by 0 bases, leaving 12 bases between them. Per the germline V gene, CDR1 is MGHRA and CDR2 is YSYEKL. The length of the CDR3 is 15 residues. In DNA form, the CDR3 reads TGCGCCAGCAGCCCTTTGGGGGCCATGAACACTGAAGCTTTCTTT. It is translated as CASSPLGAMNTEAFF.

The chain uses TRBV7-2 and TRBJ1-2; D not resolved. The CDR3 has 13 residues. Germline V CDR1 and CDR2: SGHTA, FQGNSA. V lost 4 bases and J lost 4, with 10 bases in between. The CDR3 is CASSSTIGYGYTF. The DNA of the CDR3 is TGTGCCAGCAGCTCGACAATCGGCTATGGCTACACCTTC.

V and J are TRBV4-1 and TRBJ2-1, with D possibly being TRBD1 (6 bases). Trimming left V 1 base short and J 4 bases short, with 17 bases between. Per germline, CDR1 MGHRA and CDR2 YSYEKL. This CDR3 comprises 17 residues. Here the CDR3 DNA reads TGCGCCAGCAGCCAAGTGGAAAGGGGGACCCTTTACAATGAGCAGTTCTTC. It specifies CASSQVERGTLYNEQFF.

The chain couples TRBV29-1 to TRBJ1-2, with 7 nucleotides matching TRBD1. The CDR3 is 13 amino acids. The germline V gene has CDR1 SQVTM and CDR2 ANQGSEA. V shed 1 base, J shed 5 bases, and the junction held 4 bases outside the gene matches. For the CDR3, the DNA is TGCAGCGTTGAAGTAGGACAGGAATATGGCTACACCTTC. Translating gives CSVEVGQEYGYTF.

CDR3 DNA: TGTGCCATCAGTGACGCTAGCTCTGGGGCCAACGTCCTGACTTTC. Amino acid sequence: CAISDASSGANVLTF. This sequence joins TRBV10-3 and TRBJ2-6; no clear D. Trimming left V 3 bases short and J 0 bases short, with 6 bases between. The CDR3 covers 15 residues. The germline V gene encodes CDR1 ENHRY and CDR2 SYGVKD.

V and J are TRBV28 and TRBJ1-1, with 8 bases aligning to TRBD1. CDR3 length equals 14 residues. Unmatched junction bases numbered 6, after V lost 6 bases and J lost 3 bases. CDR1 is MDHEN, CDR2 SYDVKM, per germline. The CDR3 loop is CASRPGGEDTEAFF. In DNA form, the CDR3 reads TGTGCCAGCAGGCCAGGGGGCGAGGACACTGAAGCTTTCTTT.

This chain uses TRBV11-1 with TRBJ2-4; D remains ambiguous. V was cut by 4 bases and J by 3 bases, with 7 bases left in between. Germline CDR1 and CDR2: SGHAT and FQDESV (reference sequence). This CDR3 comprises 13 residues. CDR3 loop: CASSSNGKNIQYF. The CDR3 nucleotides read TGTGCCAGCAGCTCCAACGGCAAAAACATTCAGTACTTC.

J is TRBJ2-7 and V is TRBV9; TRBD1 aligns across 11 bases. In germline, CDR1 is SGDLS, CDR2 YYNGEE. The junction had 2 bases not matched to a gene; V was cut back by 3 bases and J by 3 bases. The CDR3 length is 14 residues. The CDR3 DNA reads as TGTGCCAGCAGCGGGGACAGGGGGTTCTACGAGCAGTACTTC. It encodes CASSGDRGFYEQYF.

The J gene is TRBJ2-3, the V gene TRBV5-1; 15 positions agree with TRBD2. The CDR3 contains 18 residues. V shed 3 bases, J shed 0 bases, and the junction held 5 bases outside the gene matches. Germline CDR1 SGHRS, CDR2 YFSETQ. This chain's CDR3 is CASSSGLAGGRSTDTQYF. The CDR3 nucleotides are TGCGCCAGCAGCTCCGGACTAGCGGGAGGGAGAAGCACAGATACGCAGTATTTT.

This clone was seen more than once but under ten times. The rearrangement joins TRBV28 to TRBJ1-2; 9 bases are a match to TRBD1. V lost 4 bases to trimming and J lost 6 bases; unmatched junction nucleotides: 3. This CDR3 contains 13 residues. The germline gives CDR1 MDHEN, CDR2 SYDVKM. The CDR3 DNA follows: TGTGCCAGCAGTTATGGGACAGGGAATGGCTACACCTTC. Amino acid sequence: CASSYGTGNGYTF.

The chain combines TRBV27 with TRBJ2-1; D is perhaps TRBD2 (5 bases). Trimming removed 5 bases at V and 4 bases at J, with 15 bases between. The germline gives CDR1 MNHEY, CDR2 SMNVEV (reference sequence). The CDR3 contains 15 residues. The CDR3 coding sequence is TGTGCCAGCAGTCCCGGGCCGAGAGGGTACAATGAGCAGTTCTTC. The encoded protein is CASSPGPRGYNEQFF.

This chain joins TRBV27 and TRBJ2-2; 8 bases align to TRBD1. The V gene end was trimmed by 5 bases and the J gene end by 2 bases; junction bases not matched to a gene: 10. Germline V gene lookup returns CDR1 MNHEY and CDR2 SMNVEV (reference sequence). There are 17 residues in the CDR3. The CDR3 region has the DNA TGTGCCAGCAGTCGGACGTACAGGGGGGAAAACACCGGGGAGCTGTTTTTT. Protein sequence: CASSRTYRGENTGELFF.

The count of this clone is one. The chain uses TRBV28 and TRBJ2-5; 13 bases are a match to TRBD2. V was pared by 3 bases and J by 3 bases, with 4 bases of the junction left unmatched. Germline loops: CDR1 MDHEN, CDR2 SYDVKM. The CDR3 has 16 residues. The CDR3 DNA follows: TGTGCCAGCAGTTTGACTAGCGGGAGGCGTAAAGAGACCCAGTACTTC. Translated, it gives CASSLTSGRRKETQYF.

This chain joins TRBV9 and TRBJ2-5; the match to TRBD2 covers 11 bases. The CDR3 is 16 residues long. The trim removed 0 bases at V and 3 bases at J, leaving 4 bases unmatched. From germline, CDR1 is SGDLS and CDR2 YYNGEE. The CDR3 coding sequence is TGTGCCAGCAGCGTAGGACTAGCGGGGCCCGAAGAGACCCAGTACTTC. It specifies CASSVGLAGPEETQYF.

This rearrangement joins TRBV27 to TRBJ1-1, with 7 positions matching TRBD1. The germline V gene has CDR1 MNHEY and CDR2 SMNVEV (reference sequence). Losses at the gene ends were 6 bases for V and 3 bases for J; bases not matched to a gene: 10. The CDR3 runs 15 residues. Here the CDR3 DNA reads TGTGCCAGCAGCTCGCCCGACAGGGTGGACACTGAAGCTTTCTTT. Translated, it gives CASSSPDRVDTEAFF.

The V and J genes are TRBV2 and TRBJ2-7; D is possibly TRBD1 (7 bases). Trimming removed 7 bases from V and 2 bases from J, with 15 bases in between. The CDR3 runs 14 residues. CDR1 and CDR2 from the germline V gene are SNHLY and FYNNEI. CDR3 nucleotide sequence: TGTGCCAGCAAAGCGGAGGGGGCCGCCTACGAGCAGTACTTC. Its protein product is CASKAEGAAYEQYF.

The chain combines TRBV11-2 with TRBJ2-1; 13 bases align to TRBD2. V gave up 2 bases and J gave up 9 bases; unmatched junction bases: 10. Germline values: CDR1 SGHAT, CDR2 FQNNGV. The CDR3 is 17 amino acids. The CDR3 region is CASSLQTGLAGVIEQFF. CDR3 in DNA: TGTGCCAGCAGCTTACAAACCGGACTAGCGGGAGTGATTGAGCAGTTCTTC. The whole variable domain, remainder taken from reference TRBV11-2 and TRBJ2-1, is EAGVAQSPRYKIIEKRQSVAFWCNPISGHATLYWYQQILGQGPKLLIQFQNNGVVDDSQLPKDRFSAERLKGVDSTLKIQPAKLEDSAVYLCASSLQTGLAGVIEQFFGPGTRLTVL.

This clone occurred a few times. This chain uses TRBV4-2 with TRBJ2-2; 10 bases map to TRBD1. Germline CDR1 is LGHNA and CDR2 is YNFKEQ. The CDR3 length is 16 residues. V lost 4 bases and J lost 7; bases outside the gene matches: 9. This CDR3 reads CASSPAGTGEGGELFF. The CDR3 nucleotides read TGTGCCAGCAGCCCAGCCGGGACAGGGGAAGGCGGGGAGCTGTTTTTT.

This sequence joins TRBV6-4 and TRBJ2-3; 9 nucleotides line up with TRBD2. The germline gives CDR1 MRHNA, CDR2 SNTAGT. The CDR3 has 15 amino acids. V lost 3 bases, J lost 4 bases, and 5 bases stayed unmatched. CDR3 nucleotide sequence: TGTGCCAGCAGTGAGGAAGCGGGAGGTGCAGATACGCAGTATTTT. Protein: CASSEEAGGADTQYF.

The J gene is TRBJ1-1, the V gene TRBV10-1, with TRBD1 as a possible D gene (6 bases). The V gene lost 6 bases and the J gene lost 7 bases, with 9 bases spanning the gap. CDR3 length: 11 residues. Germline V lookup: CDR1 WNHNN, CDR2 SYGVQD (reference sequence). The CDR3 here is CASSRGGEAFF. The DNA for the CDR3 is TGCGCCAGCAGCAGGGGCGGTGAAGCTTTCTTT.

This chain joins TRBV19 and TRBJ1-3; D is unresolved. V shed 8 bases and J shed 0 bases, with 8 bases lying between them. The CDR3 has 13 amino acids. CDR1 is LNHDA and CDR2 is SQIVND in the germline V gene (reference sequence). DNA of the CDR3: TGTGCCAGTTCGGGTGACTCTGGAAACACCATATATTTT. It codes for CASSGDSGNTIYF. Full variable domain (remainder filled in from reference TRBV19 and TRBJ1-3): DGGITQSPKYLFRKEGQNVTLSCEQNLNHDAMYWYRQDPGQGLRLIYYSQIVNDFQKGDIAEGYSVSREKKESFPLTVTSAQKNPTAFYLCASSGDSGNTIYFGEGSWLTVV.

The rearrangement joins TRBV7-8 to TRBJ1-4; D unresolved. V shed 0 bases and J shed 0 bases, with 8 bases lying between them. The CDR3 covers 16 residues. Germline CDR1 SGHVS, CDR2 FQNEAQ. CDR3 amino acids: CASSLALAPTNEKLFF. As DNA, the CDR3 is TGTGCCAGCAGCTTAGCTTTGGCTCCAACTAATGAAAAACTGTTTTTT.

The count of this clone is one. V and J are TRBV29-1 and TRBJ2-3; the D gene is possibly TRBD2 (5 bases). The CDR3 contains 16 residues. Trimming cost V 1 base and J 2 bases, with 16 bases left between them. Germline CDR1 is SQVTM and CDR2 is ANQGSEA. The CDR3 loop reads CSVEGEGDWITDTQYF. The CDR3 DNA sequence: TGCAGCGTTGAAGGAGAGGGCGACTGGATCACAGATACGCAGTATTTT.

This sequence joins TRBV28 and TRBJ1-5; D not resolved. V shed 3 bases and J shed 1 base, with 7 bases lying between them. CDR3 length: 14 amino acids. CDR1 and CDR2 from the germline V gene are MDHEN and SYDVKM. The CDR3 region has the DNA TGTGCCAGCAGTTTGGGCCTGAGCAATCAGCCCCAGCATTTT. Residues: CASSLGLSNQPQHF.

The sample holds a few counts of this clone. V usage is TRBV9 and J usage is TRBJ1-3, with a weak D call TRBD1 (5 bases). Deletions cut 3 bases from V and 8 bases from J, with 9 bases between. This CDR3 is 12 amino acids long. CDR1 and CDR2 (germline): SGDLS, YYNGEE. The DNA of the CDR3 is TGTGCCAGCAGCGACCAGGGTTACACCATATATTTT. This translates into CASSDQGYTIYF.

In this sample, this clone turned up once. This chain joins TRBV7-9 and TRBJ2-5; D gene uncertain. Germline CDR1 SEHNR, CDR2 FQNEAQ (reference sequence). The V end was cut by 5 bases, the J end by 9 bases, with 13 bases between. The CDR3 has 12 amino acids. The CDR3 sequence is CASSQELLAQYF. CDR3 coding DNA: TGTGCCAGCAGCCAAGAGCTTTTGGCCCAGTACTTC.

In its sample, this clone was seen once. The chain couples TRBV28 to TRBJ2-5; 9 nucleotides match TRBD2. CDR1 and CDR2 (germline): MDHEN, SYDVKM. The CDR3 is 15 amino acids. V dropped 5 bases and J dropped 3; count of bases not matched to a gene: 7. CDR3 in DNA: TGTGCCAGCAGTCCTCTCGGCGGGAGGGAAGAGACCCAGTACTTC. As protein: CASSPLGGREETQYF.